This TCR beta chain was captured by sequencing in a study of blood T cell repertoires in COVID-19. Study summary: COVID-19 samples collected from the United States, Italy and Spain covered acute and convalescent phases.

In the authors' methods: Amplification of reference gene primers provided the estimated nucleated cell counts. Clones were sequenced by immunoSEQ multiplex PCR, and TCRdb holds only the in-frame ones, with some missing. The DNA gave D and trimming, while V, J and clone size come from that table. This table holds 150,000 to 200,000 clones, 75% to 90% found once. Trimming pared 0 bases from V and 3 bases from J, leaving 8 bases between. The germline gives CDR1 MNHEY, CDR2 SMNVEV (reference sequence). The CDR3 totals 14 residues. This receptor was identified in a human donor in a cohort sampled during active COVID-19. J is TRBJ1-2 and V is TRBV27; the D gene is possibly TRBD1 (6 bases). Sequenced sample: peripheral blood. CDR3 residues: CASSLSGGHYGYTF. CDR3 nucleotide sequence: TGTGCCAGCAGTTTATCAGGGGGTCACTATGGCTACACCTTC.